The 10 T cell receptor beta chains presented below share a single source sample, sequenced in a study of blood T cell repertoires in COVID-19. Clones were read by immunoSEQ multiplex PCR, and TCRdb kept only the in-frame ones, dropping some. Of roughly 150,000 clones in the sample, approximately 90% were seen once. Sequencing was performed on peripheral blood. Receptors originate from a human donor in a cohort sampled during active COVID-19.

This chain joins TRBV5-5 and TRBJ1-4, with D possibly TRBD1 on 5 matching bases. The germline CDR1 and CDR2 sequences are SGHKS and YYEKEE (reference sequence). The ends were cut back, 2 bases at V and 5 bases at J, with 13 bases in the middle. This CDR3 comprises 15 residues. The CDR3 region is CASSFLTVLNEKLFF. CDR3 bases: TGTGCCAGCAGCTTTCTGACAGTACTAAATGAAAAACTGTTTTTT.

This chain links TRBV5-5 with TRBJ1-1; no clear D. Trimming removed 4 bases at V and 5 bases at J, with 12 bases between. The CDR3 runs to 13 residues. Germline loops: CDR1 SGHKS, CDR2 YYEKEE (reference sequence). The DNA of the CDR3 is TGTGCCAGCAGCGCTCTCGGTTGGACTGAAGCTTTCTTT. Its protein product is CASSALGWTEAFF.

The chain joins TRBV5-1 to TRBJ1-4; possible D gene TRBD1, 5 bases. The CDR3 is 15 amino acids. The germline CDR1 and CDR2 sequences are SGHRS and YFSETQ. The V gene lost 0 bases and the J gene lost 4 bases, with 10 bases spanning the gap. CDR3 protein: CASSLEGVDNEKLFF. The CDR3 DNA reads TGCGCCAGCAGCTTGGAAGGGGTTGATAATGAAAAACTGTTTTTT.

V usage is TRBV7-2 and J usage is TRBJ1-2; D gene uncertain. Trimming stripped 5 bases from V and 2 bases from J, with 15 bases between. The CDR3 consists of 15 residues. CDR1 SGHTA and CDR2 FQGNSA come from the germline V gene. The CDR3 coding sequence is TGTGCCAGCAGCCTTTTACGGGGTCCGAACTATGGCTACACCTTC. Protein product: CASSLLRGPNYGYTF.

The V and J genes are TRBV30 and TRBJ2-7, with a weak D call TRBD2 (6 bases). Trimming cost V 4 bases and J 3 bases, with 13 bases left between them. This CDR3 has 13 residues. From germline, CDR1 is GTSNPN and CDR2 SVGIG (reference sequence). DNA of the CDR3: TGTGCCTGGATGGACGGGGGAATCTACGAGCAGTACTTC. Translating gives CAWMDGGIYEQYF.

V and J are TRBV7-9 and TRBJ1-2, with TRBD1 as a possible D gene (5 bases). In germline, CDR1 is SEHNR, CDR2 FQNEAQ (reference sequence). Trimming stripped 0 bases from V and 6 bases from J, with 8 bases between. The CDR3 covers 13 residues. The CDR3: CASSLAGADGYTF. The CDR3 nucleotides read TGTGCCAGCAGCTTAGCTGGGGCGGATGGCTACACCTTC.

The chain joins TRBV13 to TRBJ1-3; D not resolved. CDR1 is PRHDT and CDR2 is FYEKMQ in the germline V gene (reference sequence). The CDR3 totals 16 residues. V shed 0 bases and J shed 0 bases, with 9 bases lying between them. The CDR3 DNA sequence: TGTGCCAGCAGCTTAGGAGCGCTGTCCTCTGGAAACACCATATATTTT. This sequence encodes CASSLGALSSGNTIYF. Full variable domain (missing parts from reference TRBV13 and TRBJ1-3): AAGVIQSPRHLIKEKRETATLKCYPIPRHDTVYWYQQGPGQDPQFLISFYEKMQSDKGSIPDRFSAQQFSDYHSELNMSSLELGDSALYFCASSLGALSSGNTIYFGEGSWLTVV.

This chain connects TRBV5-4 to TRBJ2-7; 9 nucleotides agree with TRBD1. There are 15 residues in the CDR3. V was clipped by 3 bases and J by 0 bases; unmatched bases: 4. Germline loops: CDR1 SGHNT, CDR2 YYREEE (reference sequence). As DNA, the CDR3 is TGTGCCAGCAGCTCGGGGACAGGGAGCTCCTACGAGCAGTACTTC. Translating gives CASSSGTGSSYEQYF.

The genes are TRBV5-6 and TRBJ1-4; TRBD1 might be the D (6 bases). The CDR3 contains 17 residues. Germline-derived CDR1 and CDR2 are SGHDT and YYEEEE. The V end lost 0 bases, the J end lost 7 bases, and 19 bases lay between the germline ends. The CDR3 loop is CASSLAGVTGMGEKLFF. Written as DNA, the CDR3 is TGTGCCAGCAGCTTGGCCGGTGTAACAGGGATGGGTGAAAAACTGTTTTTT.

The sample holds one count of this clone. The chain uses TRBV30 and TRBJ2-2, with TRBD2 as a possible D gene (5 bases). Germline V CDR1 and CDR2: GTSNPN, SVGIG (reference sequence). V was pared by 0 bases and J by 2 bases, with 16 bases between. The CDR3 contains 17 residues. The CDR3 sequence: CAWSVHESGINTGELFF. The CDR3, as DNA: TGTGCCTGGAGTGTACACGAGAGCGGTATCAACACCGGGGAGCTGTTTTTT.